The 20 T cell receptor beta chains below were found in one sample sequenced in a study of T cell responses to AZD1222 COVID-19 vaccine. Only in-frame clones appear in the TCRdb table, and some are missing; sequencing was by immunoSEQ multiplex PCR. The table includes 90,000 to 110,000 clones, 91% detected once. The input for sequencing was peripheral blood, taken on day 0 of AZD1222 vaccination. The source of these receptors is an adult in good health.

This chain uses TRBV5-4 with TRBJ1-4; 7 bases are a match to TRBD1. V shed 4 bases, J shed 5 bases, and the junction held 8 bases outside the gene matches. The CDR3 loop spans 15 amino acids. Germline V gene data show CDR1 as SGHNT and CDR2 as YYREEE (reference sequence). The CDR3 sequence: CASSINRGLNEKLFF. The CDR3 bases are TGTGCCAGCAGCATAAACAGGGGCCTAAATGAAAAACTGTTTTTT.

The chain employs TRBV7-8 and TRBJ1-3; TRBD1 matches at 8 bases. J lost 4 bases, V lost 5 bases, and 10 bases had no gene match. This CDR3 has 16 residues. Germline V CDR1 and CDR2: SGHVS, FQNEAQ. Here the CDR3 DNA reads TGTGCCAGCAGCATCGGGACAGGAGGGTTAGGAAACACCATATATTTT. Translation gives CASSIGTGGLGNTIYF. Variable domain in full (rest from reference TRBV7-8 and TRBJ1-3): GAGVSQSPRYKVAKRGQDVALRCDPISGHVSLFWYQQALGQGPEFLTYFQNEAQLDKSGLPSDRFFAERPEGSVSTLKIQRTQQEDSAVYLCASSIGTGGLGNTIYFGEGSWLTVV.

This chain uses TRBV6-5 with TRBJ1-2; perhaps TRBD1 as D (5 bases). CDR1 and CDR2 from the germline V gene are MNHEY and SVGAGI. The length of the CDR3 is 14 residues. Trimming removed 6 bases at V and 4 bases at J, with 15 bases between. The CDR3 protein is CASRRAPGGYGYTF. DNA for the CDR3: TGTGCCAGCAGACGGGCCCCGGGGGGCTATGGCTACACCTTC.

The chain carries TRBV5-6 and TRBJ1-6; D is perhaps TRBD1 (5 bases). CDR3 length: 15 amino acids. Trimming took off 1 base at V and 11 bases at J, with 16 bases between the two ends. The germline gives CDR1 SGHDT, CDR2 YYEEEE. The CDR3 nucleotides are TGTGCCAGCAGCTTGTACGGGGGGAGAGGGACACCCCTCCACTTT. This encodes CASSLYGGRGTPLHF.

The chain carries TRBV19 and TRBJ2-1; 9 nucleotides match TRBD1. CDR1 and CDR2 (germline): LNHDA, SQIVND (reference sequence). V was clipped by 4 bases and J by 5 bases; unmatched bases: 6. This CDR3 has 15 amino acids. CDR3 DNA: TGTGCCAGTAGTAGACAGGGGGGTTGGCACAATGAGCAGTTCTTC. Encoded protein: CASSRQGGWHNEQFF. Supplemented by reference TRBV19 and TRBJ2-1, the full variable domain reads DGGITQSPKYLFRKEGQNVTLSCEQNLNHDAMYWYRQDPGQGLRLIYYSQIVNDFQKGDIAEGYSVSREKKESFPLTVTSAQKNPTAFYLCASSRQGGWHNEQFFGPGTRLTVL.

V and J are TRBV18 and TRBJ2-5, with D hard to call. Trimming cost V 3 bases and J 5 bases, with 7 bases left between them. The germline V gene has CDR1 KGHSH and CDR2 LQKENI. The length of the CDR3 is 12 residues. The CDR3 DNA sequence: TGTGCCAGCTCACCGCCGGAGGAGACCCAGTACTTC. It codes for CASSPPEETQYF.

CDR3 nucleotides: TGTGCCAGCAGCGTAGGGGGACAGGGGAATCAGCCCCAGCATTTT. It encodes CASSVGGQGNQPQHF. The rearrangement uses TRBV9 and TRBJ1-5, with 10 bases identical to TRBD1. With V trimmed by 0 bases and J by 4 bases, 1 base remained unmatched. CDR1 is SGDLS and CDR2 is YYNGEE in the germline V gene. The CDR3 has 15 residues.

CDR3 residues: CASSDVQGSTPHF. CDR3 in DNA: TGTGCCAGCAGTGACGTACAGGGGTCAACCCCCCACTTT. This chain connects TRBV6-1 to TRBJ1-6; TRBD1 agrees at 7 bases. The CDR3 is 13 amino acids. Trimming took 3 bases from V and 18 from J; bases not matched to a gene: 11. CDR1 MNHNS and CDR2 SASEGT come from the germline V gene.

The chain is built from TRBV11-2 and TRBJ1-1; tentatively, D is TRBD1 (6 bases). Germline V gives CDR1 SGHAT, CDR2 FQNNGV. The V gene lost 1 base and the J gene lost 4 bases, with 10 bases spanning the gap. The CDR3 spans 14 residues. The CDR3 sequence is CASSLAQGITEAFF. The CDR3 nucleotides are TGTGCCAGCAGCTTAGCACAGGGTATCACTGAAGCTTTCTTT.

V is TRBV23-1 and J is TRBJ2-3, with D possibly matching TRBD2 (6 bases). TRBV23-1 is designated an ORF whose function remains uncertain. CDR3 length: 17 residues. V shed 1 base and J shed 2 bases, with 16 bases lying between them. The CDR3 DNA reads TGCGCCAGCAGTCAATTGGAGGGGTTGGCAGACACAGATACGCAGTATTTT. Its protein product is CASSQLEGLADTDTQYF.

This rearrangement joins TRBV6-5 to TRBJ1-1, with TRBD1 as a possible D gene (6 bases). CDR1 MNHEY and CDR2 SVGAGI come from the germline V gene. V lost 0 bases to trimming and J lost 7 bases, with 9 bases between them. The CDR3 is 13 residues long. CDR3 protein: CASSYSGGVEAFF. The CDR3, as DNA: TGTGCCAGCAGTTACTCGGGGGGCGTTGAAGCTTTCTTT.

The chain links TRBV5-4 to TRBJ1-5, with D possibly matching TRBD1 (5 bases). From germline, CDR1 is SGHNT and CDR2 YYREEE (reference sequence). CDR3 size: 13 residues. V dropped 3 bases and J dropped 5 bases, with 9 bases sitting between them. The CDR3 bases are TGTGCCAGCAGCTCCGACAGTCATCAGCCCCAGCATTTT. It specifies CASSSDSHQPQHF. Full variable domain (remainder filled in from reference TRBV5-4 and TRBJ1-5): ETGVTQSPTHLIKTRGQQVTLRCSSQSGHNTVSWYQQALGQGPQFIFQYYREEENGRGNFPPRFSGLQFPNYSSELNVNALELDDSALYLCASSSDSHQPQHFGDGTRLSIL.

This chain's CDR3 is CASSYGWVYEQYF. CDR3 sequence (DNA): TGTGCCAGCAGTTACGGGTGGGTTTACGAGCAGTACTTC. The chain is built from TRBV6-2 or TRBV6-3 and TRBJ2-7, with unresolved D. Trimming cost V 2 bases and J 4 bases, with 9 bases left between them. This CDR3 has 13 amino acids. Germline V gene sequence: CDR1 MNHEY, CDR2 SVGEGT.

The gene calls are TRBV7-9 and TRBJ1-1; D not resolved. CDR3 length: 12 residues. The V end was cut by 2 bases, the J end by 5 bases, with 6 bases between. Per the germline V gene, CDR1 is SEHNR and CDR2 is FQNEAQ (reference sequence). The CDR3 spells CASSLMETEAFF. The CDR3 DNA follows: TGTGCCAGCAGCTTAATGGAGACTGAAGCTTTCTTT.

V usage is TRBV9 and J usage is TRBJ1-5; D unclear. V was trimmed by 0 bases and J by 4 bases, leaving 5 bases between them. Germline CDR1 is SGDLS and CDR2 is YYNGEE. The CDR3 is made up of 13 amino acids. Here the CDR3 DNA reads TGTGCCAGCAGCGTAGGAGTGAATCAGCCCCAGCATTTT. It yields the protein CASSVGVNQPQHF.

CDR3 nucleotide sequence: TGTGCCAGCAGTGACGGGCGTGGCTACACCTTC. Translation gives CASSDGRGYTF. The chain recombines TRBV6-4 with TRBJ1-2; the D is unclear. With 2 bases removed from V and 7 bases from J, the gap between germline ends came to 5 bases. The CDR3 has 11 amino acids. Germline V gives CDR1 MRHNA, CDR2 SNTAGT.

V usage is TRBV10-3 and J usage is TRBJ2-2; D call uncertain. Germline values: CDR1 ENHRY, CDR2 SYGVKD. The CDR3 length is 16 residues. Trimming took off 2 bases at V and 0 bases at J, with 10 bases between the two ends. The CDR3 DNA follows: TGTGCCATCAGTGAGGAGGTTGCAGCGAACACCGGGGAGCTGTTTTTT. Translation: CAISEEVAANTGELFF.

V gene TRBV11-2 combines with J gene TRBJ2-7; possibly TRBD1 for D (7 bases). Trimming shortened V by 3 bases and J by 0 bases, and 12 bases separated the two germline ends. CDR3 length: 15 residues. Germline V gene sequence: CDR1 SGHAT, CDR2 FQNNGV. The CDR3 region has the DNA TGTGCCAGCAGCTTTGGGGGGACAGTCTCCTACGAGCAGTACTTC. The encoded protein is CASSFGGTVSYEQYF.

The chain employs TRBV15 and TRBJ2-1; TRBD2 aligns across 8 bases. The CDR3 totals 16 residues. The germline gives CDR1 LNHNV, CDR2 YYDKDF (reference sequence). The V segment lost 2 bases and the J segment 8 bases; nucleotides outside the gene matches: 11. This CDR3 reads CATSRSGLALLHEQFF. In DNA form, the CDR3 reads TGTGCCACCAGCAGATCCGGACTAGCACTCCTACATGAGCAGTTCTTC.

Only one count was recorded for this clone. The rearrangement uses TRBV19 and TRBJ2-7; D possibly matches TRBD1 or TRBD2 (5 bases each). CDR1 is LNHDA, CDR2 SQIVND, per germline (reference sequence). This CDR3 spans 14 amino acids. The CDR3 loop reads CVTSRDRFSYEQYF. For the CDR3, the DNA is TGTGTCACCTCTCGGGACCGCTTCTCCTACGAGCAGTACTTC.